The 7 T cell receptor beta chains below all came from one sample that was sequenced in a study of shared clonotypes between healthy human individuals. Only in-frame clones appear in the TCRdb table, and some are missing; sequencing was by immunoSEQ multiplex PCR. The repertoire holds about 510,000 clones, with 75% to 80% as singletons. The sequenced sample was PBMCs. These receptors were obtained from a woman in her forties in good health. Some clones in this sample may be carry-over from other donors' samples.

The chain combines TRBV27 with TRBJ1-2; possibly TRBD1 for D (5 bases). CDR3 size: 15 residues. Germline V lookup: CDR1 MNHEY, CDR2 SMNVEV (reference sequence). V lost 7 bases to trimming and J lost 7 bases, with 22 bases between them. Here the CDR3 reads CASTDTWQGFGGYTF. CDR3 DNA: TGTGCCAGCACCGATACTTGGCAGGGTTTTGGTGGCTACACCTTC.

As DNA, the CDR3 is TGTGCCAGCAACCCCTGGGGGCGGCAAGAGACCCAGTACTTC. Translation gives CASNPWGRQETQYF. V and J are TRBV7-2 and TRBJ2-5, with D possibly matching TRBD1 (6 bases). CDR1 is SGHTA and CDR2 is FQGNSA in the germline V gene. The ends were cut back, 7 bases at V and 2 bases at J, with 14 bases in the middle. The CDR3 covers 14 residues.

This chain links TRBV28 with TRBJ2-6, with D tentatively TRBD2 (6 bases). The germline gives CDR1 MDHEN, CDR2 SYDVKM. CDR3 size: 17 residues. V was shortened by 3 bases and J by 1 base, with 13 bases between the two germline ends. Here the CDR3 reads CASSFILGLSGANVLTF. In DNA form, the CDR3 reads TGTGCCAGCAGTTTTATTCTCGGACTATCTGGGGCCAACGTCCTGACTTTC.

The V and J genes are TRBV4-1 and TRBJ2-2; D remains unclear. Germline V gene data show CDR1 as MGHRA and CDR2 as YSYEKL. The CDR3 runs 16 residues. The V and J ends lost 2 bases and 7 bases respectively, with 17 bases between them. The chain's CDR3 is CASSQLDLFKGGELFF. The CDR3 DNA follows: TGCGCCAGCAGCCAACTGGACCTTTTCAAAGGCGGGGAGCTGTTTTTT.

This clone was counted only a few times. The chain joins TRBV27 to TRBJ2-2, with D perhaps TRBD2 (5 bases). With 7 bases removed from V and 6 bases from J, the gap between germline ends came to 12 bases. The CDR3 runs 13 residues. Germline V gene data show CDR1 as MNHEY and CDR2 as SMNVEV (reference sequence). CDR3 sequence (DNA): TGTGCCAGCACCCCGGCGGAGGCCGGGGAGCTGTTTTTT. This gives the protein CASTPAEAGELFF.

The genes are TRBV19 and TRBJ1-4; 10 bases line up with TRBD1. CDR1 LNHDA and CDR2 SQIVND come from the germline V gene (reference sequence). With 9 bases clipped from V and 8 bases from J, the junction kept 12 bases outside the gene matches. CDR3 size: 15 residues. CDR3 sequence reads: CASRTPDRGEEKLFF. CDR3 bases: TGTGCCAGCCGAACCCCGGACAGGGGGGAAGAAAAACTGTTTTTT.

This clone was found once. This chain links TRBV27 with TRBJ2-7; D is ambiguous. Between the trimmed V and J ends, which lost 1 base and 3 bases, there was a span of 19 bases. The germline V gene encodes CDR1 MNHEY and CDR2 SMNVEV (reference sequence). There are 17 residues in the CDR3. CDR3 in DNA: TGTGCCAGCAGTTTATTCGCCCCATCGGTGATCCTCTACGAGCAGTACTTC. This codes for CASSLFAPSVILYEQYF.